Below, one T cell receptor beta chain is given with its context. Its specificity is not known. This entry belongs to a study of T cell responses to AZD1222 COVID-19 vaccine. Study conclusions and caveats: The reported proportion of spike-specific TCRs targeting unmutated variant regions was nearly half.

Repertoires were generated with immunoSEQ multiplex PCR, while TCRdb's copy carries only in-frame clones and drops some. The sample includes 90,000 to 150,000 clones, approximately 85% of them seen just once. V dropped 5 bases and J dropped 5 bases, with 9 bases sitting between them. CDR3 size: 12 residues. Germline V gene lookup returns CDR1 LNHDA and CDR2 SQIVND (reference sequence). This material consisted of peripheral blood, taken on day 0 of AZD1222 vaccination. This chain joins TRBV19 and TRBJ1-1; D perhaps matches TRBD1 (5 bases). The TCR sequence derives from an adult in good health. DNA of the CDR3: TGTGCCAGTAGTCAGGGCTGGACTGAAGCTTTCTTT. It codes for CASSQGWTEAFF.